One T cell receptor beta chain is described in this entry. Antigen unknown. The CDR3 runs to 11 residues. CDR1 is LGHNA and CDR2 is YSLEER in the germline V gene. The V segment lost 3 bases and the J segment 12 bases; nucleotides outside the gene matches: 2. These data come from a study of cytomegalovirus exposure and HLA in healthy donors. The study's findings and limits: That first-cohort TCR clusters tended to co-occur in the approximately 110 validation repertoires was found in a later analysis.

Data came from immunoSEQ multiplex PCR; TCRdb stores just in-frame clones and leaves some out. This repertoire shows about 280,000 clones, 65% to 90% found once; its top ten account for more than 0.8%. This receptor was taken from a woman younger than 30 in good health and CMV-seronegative. The sample was PBMCs. The J gene is TRBJ1-3, the V gene TRBV4-3; 7 bases fit TRBD1. In nucleotides, the CDR3 is TGCGCCAGCAGCCAGACAGGGTTCATATATTTT. Encoded protein: CASSQTGFIYF.